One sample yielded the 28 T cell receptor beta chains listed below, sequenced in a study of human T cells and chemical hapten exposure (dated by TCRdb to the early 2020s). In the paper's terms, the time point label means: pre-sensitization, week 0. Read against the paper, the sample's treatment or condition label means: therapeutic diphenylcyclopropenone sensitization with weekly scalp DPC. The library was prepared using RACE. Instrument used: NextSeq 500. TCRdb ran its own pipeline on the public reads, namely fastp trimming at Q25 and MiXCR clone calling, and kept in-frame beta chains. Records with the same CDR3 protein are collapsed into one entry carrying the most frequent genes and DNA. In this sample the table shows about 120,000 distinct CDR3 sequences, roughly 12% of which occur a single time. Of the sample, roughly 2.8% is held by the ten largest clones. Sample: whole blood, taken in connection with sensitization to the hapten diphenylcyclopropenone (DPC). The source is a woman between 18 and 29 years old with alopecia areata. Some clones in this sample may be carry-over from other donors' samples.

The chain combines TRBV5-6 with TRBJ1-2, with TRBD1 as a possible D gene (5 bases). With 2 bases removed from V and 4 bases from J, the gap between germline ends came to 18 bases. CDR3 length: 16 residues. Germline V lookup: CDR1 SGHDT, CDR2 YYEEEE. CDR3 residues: CASSFPGTGGSYGYTF. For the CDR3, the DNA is TGTGCCAGCAGCTTCCCCGGGACTGGGGGGTCCTATGGCTACACCTTC.

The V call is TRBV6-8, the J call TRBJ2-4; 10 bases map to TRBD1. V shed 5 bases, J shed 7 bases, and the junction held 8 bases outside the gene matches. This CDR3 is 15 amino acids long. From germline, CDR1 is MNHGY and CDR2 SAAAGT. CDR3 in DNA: TGTGCCAGCAGTGGTTCCGGGACAGGGGCTAACATTCAGTACTTC. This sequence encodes CASSGSGTGANIQYF.

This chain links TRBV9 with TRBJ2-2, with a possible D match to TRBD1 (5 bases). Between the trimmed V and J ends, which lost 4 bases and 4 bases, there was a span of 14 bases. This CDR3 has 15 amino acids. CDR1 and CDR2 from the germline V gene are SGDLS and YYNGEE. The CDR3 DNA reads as TGTGCCAGCAGCCCCCGGACAAAAGTCACCGGGGAGCTGTTTTTT. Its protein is CASSPRTKVTGELFF.

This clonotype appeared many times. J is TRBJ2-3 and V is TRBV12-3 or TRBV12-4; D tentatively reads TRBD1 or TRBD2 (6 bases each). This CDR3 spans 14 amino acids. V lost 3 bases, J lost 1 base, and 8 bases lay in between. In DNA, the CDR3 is TGTGCCAGCAGTTTGGAGGGGGGCACAGATACGCAGTATTTT. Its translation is CASSLEGGTDTQYF.

This CDR3 reads CASSFRTGGVTDTQYF. The CDR3, as DNA: TGTGCCAGCAGCTTCCGGACCGGAGGGGTCACAGATACGCAGTATTTT. This chain links TRBV14 with TRBJ2-3; tentative D call: TRBD2 (6 bases). Trimming removed 5 bases at V and 2 bases at J, with 17 bases between. The CDR3 is 16 amino acids. Looked up from germline, CDR1 is SGHDN and CDR2 is FVKESK.

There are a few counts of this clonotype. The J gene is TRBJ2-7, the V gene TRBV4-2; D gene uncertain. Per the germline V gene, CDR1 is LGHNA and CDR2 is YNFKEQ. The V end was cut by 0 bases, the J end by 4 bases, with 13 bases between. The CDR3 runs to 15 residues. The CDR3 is CASSQDKYPRYEQYF. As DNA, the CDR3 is TGTGCCAGCAGCCAAGATAAATATCCCCGATACGAGCAGTACTTC.

As DNA, the CDR3 is TGTGCCAGCAGGGGGACAGGACTGGAGCAGTACTTC. It translates to CASRGTGLEQYF. The chain has TRBV11-2 and TRBJ2-7, with 8 bases matching TRBD1. The CDR3 extends over 12 amino acids. The J segment lost 7 bases and the V segment lost 6 bases, leaving 5 bases of the junction unmatched. Germline CDR1 SGHAT, CDR2 FQNNGV.

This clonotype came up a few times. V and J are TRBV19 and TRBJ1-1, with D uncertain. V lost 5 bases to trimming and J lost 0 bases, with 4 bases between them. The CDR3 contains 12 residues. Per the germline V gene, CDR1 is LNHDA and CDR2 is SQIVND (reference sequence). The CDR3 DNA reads TGTGCCAGTAGTGGTCTGAACACTGAAGCTTTCTTT. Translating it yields CASSGLNTEAFF.

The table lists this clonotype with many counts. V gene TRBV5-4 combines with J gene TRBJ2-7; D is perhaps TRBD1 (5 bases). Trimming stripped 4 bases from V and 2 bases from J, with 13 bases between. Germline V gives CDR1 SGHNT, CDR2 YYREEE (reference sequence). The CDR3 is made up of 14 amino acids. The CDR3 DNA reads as TGTGCCAGCAGCCCGGACACCCCGACCTACGAGCAGTACTTC. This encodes CASSPDTPTYEQYF.

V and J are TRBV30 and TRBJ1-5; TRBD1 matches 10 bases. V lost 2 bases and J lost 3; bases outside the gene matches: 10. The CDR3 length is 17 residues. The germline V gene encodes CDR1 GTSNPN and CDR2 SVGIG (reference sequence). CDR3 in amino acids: CAWSPDRGRSVNQPQHF. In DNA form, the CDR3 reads TGTGCCTGGAGTCCTGACAGGGGGCGGTCGGTCAATCAGCCCCAGCATTTT.

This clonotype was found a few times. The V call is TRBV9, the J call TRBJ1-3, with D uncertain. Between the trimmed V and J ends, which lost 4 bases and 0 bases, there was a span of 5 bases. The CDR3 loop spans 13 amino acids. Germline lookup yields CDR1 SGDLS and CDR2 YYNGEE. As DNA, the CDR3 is TGTGCCAGCAGCACCGTCTCTGGAAACACCATATATTTT. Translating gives CASSTVSGNTIYF.

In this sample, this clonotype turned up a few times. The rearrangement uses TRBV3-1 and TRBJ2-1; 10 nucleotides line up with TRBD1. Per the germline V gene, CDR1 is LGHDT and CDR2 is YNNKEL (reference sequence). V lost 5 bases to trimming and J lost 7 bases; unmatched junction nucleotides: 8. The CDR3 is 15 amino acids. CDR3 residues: CASSSTGGAGNEQFF. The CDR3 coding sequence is TGTGCCAGCAGCTCGACAGGGGGCGCAGGGAATGAGCAGTTCTTC.

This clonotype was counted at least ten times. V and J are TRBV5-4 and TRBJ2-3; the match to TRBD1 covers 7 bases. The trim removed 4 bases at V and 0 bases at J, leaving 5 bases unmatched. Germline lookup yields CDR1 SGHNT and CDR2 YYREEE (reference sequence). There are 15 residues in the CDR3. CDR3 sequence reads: CASSLGQTSTDTQYF. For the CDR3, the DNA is TGTGCCAGCAGCCTGGGACAGACTAGCACAGATACGCAGTATTTT.

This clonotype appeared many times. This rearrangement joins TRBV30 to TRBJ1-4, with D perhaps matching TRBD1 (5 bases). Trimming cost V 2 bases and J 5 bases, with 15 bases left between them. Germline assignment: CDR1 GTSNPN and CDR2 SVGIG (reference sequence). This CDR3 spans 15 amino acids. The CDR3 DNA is TGTGCCTGGAGTAGGTCAGGGCTCCCAAATGAAAAACTGTTTTTT. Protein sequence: CAWSRSGLPNEKLFF.

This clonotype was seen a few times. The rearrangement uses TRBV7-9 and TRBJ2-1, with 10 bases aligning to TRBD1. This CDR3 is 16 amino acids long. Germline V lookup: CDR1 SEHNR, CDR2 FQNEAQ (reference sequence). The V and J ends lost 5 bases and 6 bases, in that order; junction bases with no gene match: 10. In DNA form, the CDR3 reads TGTGCCAGCAGCGCCCGGGACAGGGGAAGGATCAATGAGCAGTTCTTC. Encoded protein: CASSARDRGRINEQFF.

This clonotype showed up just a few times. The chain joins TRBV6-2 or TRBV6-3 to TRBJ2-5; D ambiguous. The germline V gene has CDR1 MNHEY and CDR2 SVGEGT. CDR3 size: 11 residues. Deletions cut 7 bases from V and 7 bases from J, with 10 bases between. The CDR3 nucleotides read TGTGCCAGCACAGAAAGATGGACCCAGTACTTC. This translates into CASTERWTQYF.

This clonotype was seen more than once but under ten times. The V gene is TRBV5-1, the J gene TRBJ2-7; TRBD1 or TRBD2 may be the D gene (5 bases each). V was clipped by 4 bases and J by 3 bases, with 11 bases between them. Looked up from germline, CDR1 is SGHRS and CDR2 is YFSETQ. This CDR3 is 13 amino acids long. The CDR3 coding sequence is TGCGCCAGCAGCCAGGGACGGAACTACGAGCAGTACTTC. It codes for CASSQGRNYEQYF.

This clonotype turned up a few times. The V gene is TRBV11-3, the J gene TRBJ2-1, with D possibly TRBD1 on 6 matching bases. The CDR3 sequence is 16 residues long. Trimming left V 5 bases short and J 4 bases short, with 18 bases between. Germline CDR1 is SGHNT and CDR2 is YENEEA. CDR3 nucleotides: TGTGCCAGCAGCCCCCCAGGACAGAGATCTTACAATGAGCAGTTCTTC. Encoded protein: CASSPPGQRSYNEQFF.

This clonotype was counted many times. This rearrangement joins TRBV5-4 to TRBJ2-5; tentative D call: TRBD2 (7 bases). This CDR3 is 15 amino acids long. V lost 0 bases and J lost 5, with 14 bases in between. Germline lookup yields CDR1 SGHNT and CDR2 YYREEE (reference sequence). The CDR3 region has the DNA TGTGCCAGCAGCTTGGGGGGGGGCTTAAGCGAGACCCAGTACTTC. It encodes CASSLGGGLSETQYF.

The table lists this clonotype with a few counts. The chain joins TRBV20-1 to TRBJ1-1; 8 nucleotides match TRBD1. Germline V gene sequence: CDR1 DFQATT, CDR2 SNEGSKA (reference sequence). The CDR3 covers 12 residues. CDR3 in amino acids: CRPGQANTEAFF. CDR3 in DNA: TGCAGGCCGGGACAGGCGAACACTGAAGCTTTCTTT.

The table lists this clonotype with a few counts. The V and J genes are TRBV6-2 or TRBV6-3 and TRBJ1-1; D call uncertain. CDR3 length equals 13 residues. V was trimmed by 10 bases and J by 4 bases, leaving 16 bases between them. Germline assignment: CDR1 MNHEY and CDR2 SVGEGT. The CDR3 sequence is CATRRQSRTEAFF. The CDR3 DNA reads TGTGCCACCCGGCGCCAGTCACGCACTGAAGCTTTCTTT.

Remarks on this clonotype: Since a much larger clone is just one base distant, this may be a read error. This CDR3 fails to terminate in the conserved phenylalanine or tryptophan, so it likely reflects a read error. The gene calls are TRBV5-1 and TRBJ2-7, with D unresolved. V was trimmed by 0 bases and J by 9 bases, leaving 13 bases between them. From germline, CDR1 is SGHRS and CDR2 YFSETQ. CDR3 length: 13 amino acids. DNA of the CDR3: TGCGCCAGCAGCTTGGAAGGCTTCGACGTGCAGTACTCC. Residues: CASSLEGFDVQYS.

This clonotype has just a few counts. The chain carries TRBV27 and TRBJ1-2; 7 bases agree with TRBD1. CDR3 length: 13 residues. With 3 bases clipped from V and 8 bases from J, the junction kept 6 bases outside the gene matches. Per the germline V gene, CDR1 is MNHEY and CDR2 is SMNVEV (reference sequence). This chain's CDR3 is CASSFRQGVGYTF. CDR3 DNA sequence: TGTGCCAGCAGTTTTCGACAGGGAGTCGGCTACACCTTC.

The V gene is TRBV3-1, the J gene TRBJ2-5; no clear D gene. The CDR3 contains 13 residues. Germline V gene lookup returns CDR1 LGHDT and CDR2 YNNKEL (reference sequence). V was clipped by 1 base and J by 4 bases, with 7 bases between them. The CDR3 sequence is CASSQGTLETQYF. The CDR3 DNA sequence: TGTGCCAGCAGCCAAGGGACCCTAGAGACCCAGTACTTC.

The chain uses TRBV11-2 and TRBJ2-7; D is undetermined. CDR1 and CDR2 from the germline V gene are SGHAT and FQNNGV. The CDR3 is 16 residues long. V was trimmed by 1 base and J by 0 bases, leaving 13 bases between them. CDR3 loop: CASSLVGQSSSYEQYF. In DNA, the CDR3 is TGTGCCAGCAGCTTAGTAGGGCAGTCCAGCTCCTACGAGCAGTACTTC. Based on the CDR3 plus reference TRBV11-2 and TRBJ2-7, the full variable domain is EAGVAQSPRYKIIEKRQSVAFWCNPISGHATLYWYQQILGQGPKLLIQFQNNGVVDDSQLPKDRFSAERLKGVDSTLKIQPAKLEDSAVYLCASSLVGQSSSYEQYFGPGTRLTVT.

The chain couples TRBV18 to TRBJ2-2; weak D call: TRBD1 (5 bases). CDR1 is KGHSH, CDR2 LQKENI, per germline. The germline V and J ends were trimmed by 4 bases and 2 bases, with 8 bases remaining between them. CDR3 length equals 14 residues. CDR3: CASSRDSNTGELFF. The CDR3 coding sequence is TGTGCCAGCTCACGTGACAGCAACACCGGGGAGCTGTTTTTT.

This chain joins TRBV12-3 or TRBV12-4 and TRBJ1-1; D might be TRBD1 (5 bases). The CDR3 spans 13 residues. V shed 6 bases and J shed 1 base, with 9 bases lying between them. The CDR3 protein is CASRMGGNTEAFF. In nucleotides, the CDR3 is TGTGCCAGCAGGATGGGGGGGAACACTGAAGCTTTCTTT.

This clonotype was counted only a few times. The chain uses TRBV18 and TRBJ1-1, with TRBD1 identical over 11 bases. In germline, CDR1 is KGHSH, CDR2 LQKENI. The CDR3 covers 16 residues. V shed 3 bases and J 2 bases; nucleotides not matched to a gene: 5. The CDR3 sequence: CASSPRTGGSNTEAFF. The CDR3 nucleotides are TGTGCCAGCTCACCTAGGACAGGGGGCAGTAACACTGAAGCTTTCTTT. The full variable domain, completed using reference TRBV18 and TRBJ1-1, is NAGVMQNPRHLVRRRGQEARLRCSPMKGHSHVYWYRQLPEEGLKFMVYLQKENIIDESGMPKERFSAEFPKEGPSILRIQQVVRGDSAAYFCASSPRTGGSNTEAFFGQGTRLTVV.